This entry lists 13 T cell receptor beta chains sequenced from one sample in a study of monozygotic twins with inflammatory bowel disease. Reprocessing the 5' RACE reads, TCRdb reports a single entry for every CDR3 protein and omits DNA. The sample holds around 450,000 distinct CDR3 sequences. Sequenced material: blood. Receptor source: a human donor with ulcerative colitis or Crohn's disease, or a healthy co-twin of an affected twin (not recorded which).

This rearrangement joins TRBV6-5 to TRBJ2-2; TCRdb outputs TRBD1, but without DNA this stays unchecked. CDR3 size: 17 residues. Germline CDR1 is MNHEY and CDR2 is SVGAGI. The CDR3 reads CASSYSSSGVWAGELFF.

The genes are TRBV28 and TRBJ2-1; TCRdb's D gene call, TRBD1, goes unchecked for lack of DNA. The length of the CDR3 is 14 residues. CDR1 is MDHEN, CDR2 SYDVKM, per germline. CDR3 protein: CATKGGQKSNEQFF.

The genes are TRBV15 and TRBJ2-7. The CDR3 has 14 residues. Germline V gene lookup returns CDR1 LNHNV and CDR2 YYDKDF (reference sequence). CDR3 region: CATSRGTPSGEQYF. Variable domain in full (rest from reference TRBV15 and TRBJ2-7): DAMVIQNPRYQVTQFGKPVTLSCSQTLNHNVMYWYQQKSSQAPKLLFHYYDKDFNNEADTPDNFQSRRPNTSFCFLDIRSPGLGDTAMYLCATSRGTPSGEQYFGPGTRLTVT.

The CDR3 loop reads CAISESDSTNTGELFF. The chain is built from TRBV10-3 and TRBJ2-2. CDR3 length equals 16 residues. The germline V gene encodes CDR1 ENHRY and CDR2 SYGVKD.

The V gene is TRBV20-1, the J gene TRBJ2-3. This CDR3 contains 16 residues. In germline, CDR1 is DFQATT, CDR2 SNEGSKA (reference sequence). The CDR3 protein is CSARGGATGSTDTQYF.

CDR3 residues: CASSLRDSNEKLFF. The chain employs TRBV18 and TRBJ1-4; there is no DNA to check the TCRdb D call of TRBD1. The CDR3 totals 14 residues. Germline loops: CDR1 KGHSH, CDR2 LQKENI.

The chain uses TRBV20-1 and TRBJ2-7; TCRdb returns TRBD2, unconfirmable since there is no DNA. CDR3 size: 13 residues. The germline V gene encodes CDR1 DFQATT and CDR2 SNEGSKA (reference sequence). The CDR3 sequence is CSARDLEGLKRDF.

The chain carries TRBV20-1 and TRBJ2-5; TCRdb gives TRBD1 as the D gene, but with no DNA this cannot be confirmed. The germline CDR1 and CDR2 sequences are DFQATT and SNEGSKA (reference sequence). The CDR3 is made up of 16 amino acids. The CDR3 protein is CSARVGEPRYQETQYF.

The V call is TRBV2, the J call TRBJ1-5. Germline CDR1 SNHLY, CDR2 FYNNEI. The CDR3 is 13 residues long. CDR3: CASMRQPSQPQHF.

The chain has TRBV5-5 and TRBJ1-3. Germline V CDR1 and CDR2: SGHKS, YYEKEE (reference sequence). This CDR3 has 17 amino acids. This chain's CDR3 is CASSLADRASSGNTIYF.

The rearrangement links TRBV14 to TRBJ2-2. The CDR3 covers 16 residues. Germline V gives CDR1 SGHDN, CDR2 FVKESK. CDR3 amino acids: CASSPYVAANTGELFF. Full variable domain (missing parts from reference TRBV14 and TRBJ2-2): EAGVTQFPSHSVIEKGQTVTLRCDPISGHDNLYWYRRVMGKEIKFLLHFVKESKQDESGMPNNRFLAERTGGTYSTLKVQPAELEDSGVYFCASSPYVAANTGELFFGEGSRLTVL.

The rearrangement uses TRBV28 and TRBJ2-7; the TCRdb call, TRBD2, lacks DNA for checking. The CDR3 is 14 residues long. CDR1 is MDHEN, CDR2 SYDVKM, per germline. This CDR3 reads CASSHGTKSYEQYF.

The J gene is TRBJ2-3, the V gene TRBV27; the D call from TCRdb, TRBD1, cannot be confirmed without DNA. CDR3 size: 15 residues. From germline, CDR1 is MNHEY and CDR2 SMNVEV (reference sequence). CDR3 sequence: CASSLAGGPRDTQYF.